This TCR beta chain was observed in a study of T cell clonotyping in hematopoietic cell transplantation. Study-level findings and limits: Few recipient clonotypes overlapped donors; over 95% were de novo at given depth. Pathologically expanded recipient clonotypes increased progressively from day 30 to day 180 as diversity fell. No sorting was done, leaving CD4 and CD8 contributions mixed. Broader posttransplant TCR repertoire diversity was predicted by graft donor and pretransplant recipient Inverse Simpson Index values.

TCRdb's table, derived via immunoSEQ multiplex PCR, lists solely in-frame clones and lacks some. The sample has some 40,000 clones, 94% seen once. CDR1 is SGHAT and CDR2 is FQNNGV in the germline V gene. V shed 5 bases, J shed 8 bases, and the junction held 8 bases outside the gene matches. The CDR3 is 14 residues long. As regards this clone: What it recognizes is unknown.

Sequencing was done on a sample of peripheral blood mononuclear cells. This receptor was taken from a woman aged 45-65 years in good health. Some clones in this sample may be carry-over from other donors' samples. The chain couples TRBV11-2 to TRBJ1-2, with 10 bases fitting TRBD1. Written as DNA, the CDR3 is TGTGCCAGCAGCACACGACAGGGGGCGTTGGGCTACACCTTC. As protein: CASSTRQGALGYTF.